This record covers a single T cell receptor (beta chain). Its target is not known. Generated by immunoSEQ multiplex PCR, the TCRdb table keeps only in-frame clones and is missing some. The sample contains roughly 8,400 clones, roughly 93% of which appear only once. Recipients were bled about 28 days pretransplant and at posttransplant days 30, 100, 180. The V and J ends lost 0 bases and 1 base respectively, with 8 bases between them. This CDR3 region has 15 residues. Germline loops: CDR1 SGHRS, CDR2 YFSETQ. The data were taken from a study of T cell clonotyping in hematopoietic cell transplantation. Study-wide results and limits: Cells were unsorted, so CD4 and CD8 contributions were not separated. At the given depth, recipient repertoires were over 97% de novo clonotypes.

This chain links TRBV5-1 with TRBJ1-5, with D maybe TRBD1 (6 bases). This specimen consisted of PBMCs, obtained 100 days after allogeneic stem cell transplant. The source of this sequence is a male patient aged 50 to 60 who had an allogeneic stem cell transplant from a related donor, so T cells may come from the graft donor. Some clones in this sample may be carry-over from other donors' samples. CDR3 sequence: CASSLGTVSNQPQHF. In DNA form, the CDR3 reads TGCGCCAGCAGCTTGGGGACAGTCAGCAATCAGCCCCAGCATTTT.